These 8 T cell receptor beta chains were all obtained from the same sample, sequenced in a study of blood T cell repertoires in COVID-19. Method: immunoSEQ multiplex PCR; TCRdb's copy keeps in-frame clones and lacks some. This sample has about 370,000 clones, with about 87% found just once. Sequences were obtained from peripheral blood. These receptors came from a woman in her thirties with COVID-19, enrolled during active disease.

The chain links TRBV28 to TRBJ2-7, with TRBD2 identical over 10 bases. CDR1 and CDR2 from the germline V gene are MDHEN and SYDVKM. CDR3 size: 15 residues. V lost 2 bases, J lost 5 bases, and 6 bases stayed unmatched. The chain's CDR3 is CASSLKRLAGDEQYF. CDR3 DNA sequence: TGTGCCAGCAGTTTAAAGCGGCTAGCGGGAGACGAGCAGTACTTC.

This rearrangement joins TRBV7-9 to TRBJ2-1; a weak D match, TRBD1 (5 bases). Trimming took off 4 bases at V and 5 bases at J, with 15 bases between the two ends. The CDR3 has 15 amino acids. CDR1 SEHNR and CDR2 FQNEAQ come from the germline V gene (reference sequence). The CDR3 loop is CASSSRVRVHNEQFF. The CDR3 DNA sequence: TGTGCCAGCAGCTCCAGGGTCAGGGTACACAATGAGCAGTTCTTC.

The CDR3 spells CASSLPGQPQHF. Here the CDR3 DNA reads TGTGCCAGCAGTTTACCCGGTCAGCCCCAGCATTTT. The chain is built from TRBV28 and TRBJ1-5; D remains unclear. This CDR3 is built from 12 residues. V lost 2 bases and J lost 6, with 5 bases in between. Germline CDR1 MDHEN, CDR2 SYDVKM.

J is TRBJ2-1 and V is TRBV7-2; D unresolved. The CDR3 spans 15 residues. Trimming left V 1 base short and J 6 bases short, with 13 bases between. Germline V gene sequence: CDR1 SGHTA, CDR2 FQGNSA. DNA for the CDR3: TGTGCCAGCAGCTTAGTCAGCCTCCCGGGCAATGAGCAGTTCTTC. Amino acids: CASSLVSLPGNEQFF.

This chain links TRBV5-6 with TRBJ2-6; no definite D call. This CDR3 contains 14 residues. The V and J ends lost 0 bases and 4 bases respectively, with 5 bases between them. Germline-derived CDR1 and CDR2 are SGHDT and YYEEEE. The CDR3 here is CASSLVSGANVLTF. CDR3 nucleotide sequence: TGTGCCAGCAGCTTGGTTTCAGGGGCCAACGTCCTGACTTTC.

The chain recombines TRBV5-1 with TRBJ2-3, with D possibly TRBD2 on 6 matching bases. Germline CDR1 reads SGHRS; CDR2 reads YFSETQ. V was shortened by 0 bases and J by 7 bases, with 15 bases between the two germline ends. The CDR3 totals 15 residues. CDR3 sequence: CASSLAWDFRYTQYF. CDR3 in DNA: TGCGCCAGCAGCTTGGCCTGGGACTTCCGCTATACGCAGTATTTT.

The chain employs TRBV13 and TRBJ1-1, with a weak D call TRBD1 (5 bases). Germline-derived CDR1 and CDR2 are PRHDT and FYEKMQ (reference sequence). V shed 1 base and J shed 10 bases, with 10 bases lying between them. CDR3 length equals 12 residues. In DNA, the CDR3 is TGTGCCAGCAGCTTAGCGGAGGGGCGAGCTTTCTTT. It yields the protein CASSLAEGRAFF.

The chain has TRBV7-2 and TRBJ2-7; TRBD2 aligns across 10 bases. Germline V gives CDR1 SGHTA, CDR2 FQGNSA. The CDR3 sequence is 15 residues long. V gave up 7 bases and J gave up 4 bases; unmatched junction bases: 10. The CDR3 coding sequence is TGTGCCAGCAACTTGGGTCTAGCGGGGGAATACGAGCAGTACTTC. Amino acids: CASNLGLAGEYEQYF.